These 10 T cell receptor beta chains came from one sample sequenced in a study of cytomegalovirus exposure and HLA in healthy donors. Primers for the PCR totalled 60 Vbeta and 13 Jbeta. Libraries were prepared by immunoSEQ multiplex PCR; TCRdb keeps only in-frame clonotypes and omits some of them. Of approximately 100,000 clones in the sample, over 65% were seen once. Sequenced: PBMCs. The source of these receptors is a man in his sixties in good health and CMV-seropositive.

J is TRBJ2-1 and V is TRBV19, with 7 bases aligning to TRBD1. The CDR3 runs 15 residues. CDR1 and CDR2 (germline): LNHDA, SQIVND (reference sequence). V lost 5 bases, J lost 4 bases, and 8 bases stayed unmatched. The CDR3 is CASSVPGQLYNEQFF. CDR3 sequence (DNA): TGTGCCAGTAGTGTACCGGGACAGTTATACAATGAGCAGTTCTTC. The variable domain in full, with the rest retrieved from reference TRBV19 and TRBJ2-1, is DGGITQSPKYLFRKEGQNVTLSCEQNLNHDAMYWYRQDPGQGLRLIYYSQIVNDFQKGDIAEGYSVSREKKESFPLTVTSAQKNPTAFYLCASSVPGQLYNEQFFGPGTRLTVL.

This clone was detected many times. DNA of the CDR3: TGTGCCAGCACTCCCGGGGAGGGGTTCATTGGACAGCCCCAGCATTTT. Translation gives CASTPGEGFIGQPQHF. V is TRBV2 and J is TRBJ1-5, with D possibly being TRBD1 (5 bases). Germline V gives CDR1 SNHLY, CDR2 FYNNEI. V lost 7 bases, J lost 7 bases, and 23 bases lay in between. The CDR3 runs 16 residues.

The rearrangement uses TRBV27 and TRBJ2-3; D is perhaps TRBD2 (5 bases). Germline CDR1 reads MNHEY; CDR2 reads SMNVEV (reference sequence). Deletions cut 5 bases from V and 0 bases from J, with 12 bases between. The CDR3 is made up of 15 amino acids. CDR3 nucleotide sequence: TGTGCCAGCAGTGCGAGGGTTCCAAGCACAGATACGCAGTATTTT. Amino acids: CASSARVPSTDTQYF.

The sample holds one count of this clone. This chain uses TRBV7-2 with TRBJ2-3, with 8 bases that match TRBD1. CDR1 is SGHTA, CDR2 FQGNSA, per germline. Unmatched junction bases numbered 9, after V lost 3 bases and J lost 4 bases. This CDR3 region has 16 residues. CDR3 region: CASSFRTGLYSDTQYF. CDR3 nucleotide sequence: TGTGCCAGCAGCTTCAGGACAGGGTTGTATTCAGATACGCAGTATTTT.

The chain employs TRBV6-5 and TRBJ2-7; no clear D. The CDR3 length is 13 residues. Germline CDR1 MNHEY, CDR2 SVGAGI. The V end was cut by 0 bases, the J end by 4 bases, with 7 bases between. This CDR3 is CASSYSAKYEQYF. The CDR3 region has the DNA TGTGCCAGCAGTTACTCTGCGAAATACGAGCAGTACTTC.

A single count supports this clone. The V call is TRBV7-6, the J call TRBJ1-1; D unresolved. V gave up 5 bases and J gave up 1 base, with 14 bases separating them. This CDR3 has 15 residues. Germline CDR1 and CDR2: SGHVS and FNYEAQ. The CDR3 bases are TGTGCCAGCAGCCCTAGCCCCGCCAGGAACACTGAAGCTTTCTTT. This sequence encodes CASSPSPARNTEAFF.

The chain combines TRBV10-1 with TRBJ2-2; the match to TRBD2 covers 8 bases. With 6 bases clipped from V and 5 bases from J, the junction kept 5 bases outside the gene matches. CDR3 length equals 14 residues. In germline, CDR1 is WNHNN, CDR2 SYGVQD (reference sequence). CDR3 bases: TGCGCCAGCAGCGGGGGGGCCTTTACCGGGGAGCTGTTTTTT. Its translation: CASSGGAFTGELFF.

The chain is built from TRBV6-5 and TRBJ2-1, with 7 positions matching TRBD2. The CDR3 is 15 residues long. CDR1 is MNHEY and CDR2 is SVGAGI in the germline V gene. Trimming removed 4 bases from V and 3 bases from J; junction bases left unmatched: 6. The CDR3 DNA reads TGTGCCAGCAGTTCCCTGGGAGGGAACTACAATGAGCAGTTCTTC. Protein product: CASSSLGGNYNEQFF.

J is TRBJ1-6 and V is TRBV30; no clear D. The CDR3 covers 13 residues. Trimming shortened V by 1 base and J by 10 bases, and 11 bases separated the two germline ends. The germline CDR1 and CDR2 sequences are GTSNPN and SVGIG (reference sequence). The DNA of the CDR3 is TGTGCCTGGAGTGGCTCTGAGTGGTCACCCCTCCACTTT. Translated: CAWSGSEWSPLHF.

This clone was picked up a small number of times. The V call is TRBV6-5, the J call TRBJ2-2, with TRBD2 matching 7 bases. CDR1 is MNHEY, CDR2 SVGAGI, per germline. CDR3 size: 15 residues. Germline trimming cut 7 bases from V and 0 bases from J; bases unmatched to any gene: 5. The CDR3 sequence: CASTRLAANTGELFF. The DNA of the CDR3 is TGTGCCAGCACTCGACTAGCAGCGAACACCGGGGAGCTGTTTTTT.